The 27 T cell receptor beta chains in this list originate from one sample, sequenced in a study of blood T cell repertoires in COVID-19. Here immunoSEQ multiplex PCR was the method, and the copy in TCRdb shows in-frame clones only, minus some. This sample has about 150,000 clones, with approximately 80% found just once. The source material was peripheral blood. The receptors originated from a woman in her thirties or forties with active or convalescent COVID-19.

The chain employs TRBV5-1 and TRBJ1-2; 9 bases fit TRBD1. This CDR3 region has 17 residues. Germline V gene sequence: CDR1 SGHRS, CDR2 YFSETQ. J was trimmed by 1 base and V by 4 bases; bases with no gene match: 11. CDR3 amino acids: CASSQTPGQGLNYGYTF. The CDR3 DNA reads as TGCGCCAGCAGCCAGACCCCGGGACAGGGACTTAACTATGGCTACACCTTC.

J is TRBJ1-4 and V is TRBV7-9, with TRBD1 matching 9 bases. This CDR3 is 15 amino acids long. The J segment lost 8 bases and the V segment lost 5 bases, leaving 9 bases of the junction unmatched. The germline V gene has CDR1 SEHNR and CDR2 FQNEAQ (reference sequence). The CDR3 spells CASSRKPGTGEKLFF. The CDR3 DNA reads as TGTGCCAGCAGCCGTAAGCCCGGGACAGGGGAAAAACTGTTTTTT.

Concerning this clone: Mismatch with germline at one junction end may stem from a read error. The CDR3 is CASSSQTGTGANVLTF. CDR3 nucleotides: TGTGCTAGCAGCTCACAGACAGGGACTGGGGCCAACGTCCTGACTTTC. The V call is TRBV7-7, the J call TRBJ2-6; 7 bases are a match to TRBD1. The germline V gene encodes CDR1 SSHAT and CDR2 FNYEAQ (reference sequence). This CDR3 comprises 16 residues.

The chain combines TRBV11-2 with TRBJ2-1; 9 nucleotides align to TRBD2. CDR3 length equals 18 residues. CDR1 is SGHAT, CDR2 FQNNGV, per germline. V lost 5 bases to trimming and J lost 0 bases; unmatched junction nucleotides: 11. Written as DNA, the CDR3 is TGTGCCAGCAGCAGTACGGGTAATAGCGGGAGCTCCTACAATGAGCAGTTCTTC. Protein sequence: CASSSTGNSGSSYNEQFF.

This chain connects TRBV5-5 to TRBJ2-3; 9 positions agree with TRBD2. V was pared by 0 bases and J by 8 bases, with 7 bases of the junction left unmatched. The CDR3 is 15 residues long. CDR1 is SGHKS, CDR2 YYEKEE, per germline (reference sequence). CDR3 DNA: TGTGCCAGCAGCTTGGATTGGACTAGCGAGGGTACGCAGTATTTT. Protein product: CASSLDWTSEGTQYF.

The chain uses TRBV10-2 and TRBJ1-2; 8 bases align to TRBD1. The CDR3 loop spans 13 amino acids. Trimming at V came to 7 bases and at J to 4 bases, leaving 5 bases not matched to a gene. In germline, CDR1 is WSHSY, CDR2 SAAADI. The CDR3 loop is CASTRQGSYGYTF. The CDR3 DNA reads TGCGCCAGCACCCGACAGGGGAGCTATGGCTACACCTTC.

The chain uses TRBV19 and TRBJ1-2; 10 bases are shared with TRBD1. There are 15 residues in the CDR3. Germline values: CDR1 LNHDA, CDR2 SQIVND (reference sequence). The trim removed 7 bases at V and 0 bases at J, leaving 5 bases unmatched. The DNA for the CDR3 is TGTGCCAGTACCGAAGGGACAGGGGCTAACTATGGCTACACCTTC. It codes for CASTEGTGANYGYTF.

This chain links TRBV11-3 with TRBJ2-7; TRBD1 aligns across 9 bases. Germline V gene lookup returns CDR1 SGHNT and CDR2 YENEEA. V gave up 5 bases and J gave up 2 bases; unmatched junction bases: 1. The CDR3 has 13 residues. The CDR3 nucleotides are TGTGCCAGCAGCCGGACAGGGGCCTACGAGCAGTACTTC. It encodes CASSRTGAYEQYF.

The V and J genes are TRBV18 and TRBJ1-1; no firm D call. Trimming stripped 3 bases from V and 8 bases from J, with 13 bases between. This CDR3 spans 13 amino acids. Germline CDR1 reads KGHSH; CDR2 reads LQKENI. In DNA, the CDR3 is TGTGCCAGCTCACCCCTCCCGGTCCCCGAAGCTTTCTTT. This encodes CASSPLPVPEAFF.

CDR3 sequence: CASSLGQTYGYTF. In nucleotides, the CDR3 is TGTGCCAGCAGTTTGGGACAGACCTATGGCTACACCTTC. The chain carries TRBV28 and TRBJ1-2; 7 positions agree with TRBD1. CDR1 MDHEN and CDR2 SYDVKM come from the germline V gene. The CDR3 has 13 amino acids. V shed 3 bases and J 4 bases; nucleotides not matched to a gene: 2.

This sequence joins TRBV28 and TRBJ2-7, with TRBD1 as a possible D gene (6 bases). CDR1 MDHEN and CDR2 SYDVKM come from the germline V gene. The V end lost 3 bases, the J end lost 4 bases, and 25 bases lay between the germline ends. The CDR3 runs 18 residues. The CDR3 spells CASSFRFDPRTALYEQYF. The CDR3, as DNA: TGTGCCAGCAGTTTCCGCTTTGATCCGCGGACAGCACTATACGAGCAGTACTTC.

This clone showed up just a few times. The chain is built from TRBV5-4 and TRBJ1-6, with 9 bases identical to TRBD1. The CDR3 is 16 residues long. V shed 2 bases and J 4 bases; nucleotides not matched to a gene: 4. Germline lookup yields CDR1 SGHNT and CDR2 YYREEE (reference sequence). CDR3 nucleotide sequence: TGTGCCAGCAGCTTTCGACAGGGGGGGTATAATTCACCCCTCCACTTT. Its protein product is CASSFRQGGYNSPLHF. Together with reference TRBV5-4 and TRBJ1-6, the CDR3 gives the full variable domain: ETGVTQSPTHLIKTRGQQVTLRCSSQSGHNTVSWYQQALGQGPQFIFQYYREEENGRGNFPPRFSGLQFPNYSSELNVNALELDDSALYLCASSFRQGGYNSPLHFGNGTRLTVT.

This clone was detected only a few times. The genes are TRBV27 and TRBJ1-1; no clear D gene. This CDR3 is 14 amino acids long. Germline values: CDR1 MNHEY, CDR2 SMNVEV (reference sequence). The germline V and J ends were trimmed by 5 bases and 1 base, with 11 bases remaining between them. Here the CDR3 DNA reads TGTGCCAGCAGTCCCACCGGGTGGAACACTGAAGCTTTCTTT. This gives the protein CASSPTGWNTEAFF.

The rearrangement links TRBV21-1 to TRBJ2-3; the table's D call, TRBD1, has no DNA check behind it. TRBV21-1 is recorded as a pseudogene. CDR3 length equals 17 residues. The CDR3 DNA follows: TGTGCCAGCAGCAAATGCCCGGACAGGGGACCCACAGATACGCAGTATTTT. Protein: CASSKCPDRGPTDTQYF.

This sequence joins TRBV11-2 and TRBJ2-4; D not certain. The V and J ends lost 1 base and 5 bases respectively, with 12 bases between them. This CDR3 is built from 15 residues. The V gene's germline CDR1 is SGHAT and CDR2 FQNNGV. CDR3: CASSLGGSLQNIQYF. The CDR3 DNA reads TGTGCCAGCAGCTTAGGCGGTTCACTTCAAAACATTCAGTACTTC.

The chain combines TRBV7-9 with TRBJ2-6, with D perhaps matching TRBD2 (5 bases). V lost 4 bases and J 0 bases, leaving 10 bases between the germline ends. The CDR3 runs to 16 residues. The V gene's germline CDR1 is SEHNR and CDR2 FQNEAQ (reference sequence). Here the CDR3 DNA reads TGTGCCAGCAGCTCCGGTGGAGGCTCTGGGGCCAACGTCCTGACTTTC. It is translated as CASSSGGGSGANVLTF.

The rearrangement uses TRBV6-6 and TRBJ2-6; a possible D gene is TRBD1 (6 bases). The CDR3 runs 17 residues. With 5 bases removed from V and 4 bases from J, the gap between germline ends came to 18 bases. Germline lookup yields CDR1 MNHNY and CDR2 SVGAGI (reference sequence). The CDR3 region is CASSRRTDGTGANVLTF. The DNA for the CDR3 is TGTGCCAGCAGTCGACGGACAGACGGGACCGGGGCCAACGTCCTGACTTTC.

The chain joins TRBV18 to TRBJ1-1; weak D call: TRBD1 (5 bases). The CDR3 runs 14 residues. The germline V gene has CDR1 KGHSH and CDR2 LQKENI. V was shortened by 6 bases and J by 5 bases, with 16 bases between the two germline ends. Here the CDR3 reads CASSPAQGWTEAFF. The CDR3 DNA is TGTGCCAGCTCCCCCGCCCAGGGTTGGACTGAAGCTTTCTTT. Complete variable domain (other parts from reference TRBV18 and TRBJ1-1): NAGVMQNPRHLVRRRGQEARLRCSPMKGHSHVYWYRQLPEEGLKFMVYLQKENIIDESGMPKERFSAEFPKEGPSILRIQQVVRGDSAAYFCASSPAQGWTEAFFGQGTRLTVV.

In this sample, this clone turned up once. The chain combines TRBV19 with TRBJ1-6; D might be TRBD1 (6 bases). The V end was cut by 3 bases, the J end by 6 bases, with 9 bases between. The CDR3 sequence is 14 residues long. Germline CDR1 and CDR2: LNHDA and SQIVND (reference sequence). CDR3 sequence: CASSMGGPNSPLHF. In DNA, the CDR3 is TGTGCCAGTAGTATGGGGGGGCCTAATTCACCCCTCCACTTT.

This chain uses TRBV1 with TRBJ2-7; the table calls TRBD2, which could not be checked here. TRBV1 has pseudogene status. The CDR3 sequence is 12 residues long. The CDR3 is CTSSQIDDEQYF. The CDR3 DNA follows: TGCACCAGCAGCCAGATAGATGACGAGCAGTACTTC.

V is TRBV25-1 and J is TRBJ2-7, with 10 bases lining up with TRBD1. The germline V gene encodes CDR1 MGHDK and CDR2 SYGVNS. With 2 bases clipped from V and 3 bases from J, the junction kept 4 bases outside the gene matches. The CDR3 extends over 15 amino acids. CDR3 DNA sequence: TGTGCCAGCAGTGAAATAGGGACAGGGGACTACGAGCAGTACTTC. Its translation is CASSEIGTGDYEQYF.

The chain has TRBV27 and TRBJ2-7, with 7 bases lining up with TRBD2. The V gene end was trimmed by 6 bases and the J gene end by 6 bases; junction bases not matched to a gene: 5. This CDR3 is built from 12 residues. Per the germline V gene, CDR1 is MNHEY and CDR2 is SMNVEV (reference sequence). The CDR3: CASRGRDPEQYF. DNA of the CDR3: TGTGCCAGCAGGGGGAGGGACCCCGAGCAGTACTTC.

The gene calls are TRBV5-6 and TRBJ2-7, with 8 bases fitting TRBD1. The CDR3 is made up of 16 amino acids. Germline CDR1 reads SGHDT; CDR2 reads YYEEEE. The V gene end was trimmed by 1 base and the J gene end by 0 bases; junction bases not matched to a gene: 6. The CDR3 sequence is CASSLYDRGFSYEQYF. CDR3 DNA: TGTGCCAGCAGCTTGTACGACAGGGGTTTCTCCTACGAGCAGTACTTC.

The rearrangement uses TRBV5-4 and TRBJ2-7; TRBD1 aligns across 8 bases. With 3 bases clipped from V and 5 bases from J, the junction kept 10 bases outside the gene matches. This CDR3 comprises 15 residues. Germline CDR1 is SGHNT and CDR2 is YYREEE (reference sequence). CDR3: CASSSPQTGENEQYF. The CDR3 coding sequence is TGTGCCAGCAGCTCCCCCCAGACAGGGGAAAACGAGCAGTACTTC.

This chain joins TRBV6-5 and TRBJ1-1; D unclear. Germline lookup yields CDR1 MNHEY and CDR2 SVGAGI. The CDR3 runs 13 residues. V dropped 4 bases and J dropped 1 base, with 7 bases sitting between them. CDR3 DNA sequence: TGTGCCAGCAGTTCCCAGGAGAACACTGAAGCTTTCTTT. As protein: CASSSQENTEAFF.

This chain links TRBV9 with TRBJ1-6; 9 nucleotides line up with TRBD1. Germline V gene lookup returns CDR1 SGDLS and CDR2 YYNGEE. The junction had 3 bases not matched to a gene; V was cut back by 2 bases and J by 9 bases. CDR3 length: 14 amino acids. CDR3 residues: CASSVTGGGSPLHF. CDR3 in DNA: TGTGCCAGCAGCGTCACAGGGGGCGGTTCACCCCTCCACTTT. Filled out from reference TRBV9 and TRBJ1-6, the complete variable domain reads DSGVTQTPKHLITATGQRVTLRCSPRSGDLSVYWYQQSLDQGLQFLIQYYNGEERAKGNILERFSAQQFPDLHSELNLSSLELGDSALYFCASSVTGGGSPLHFGNGTRLTVT.

The V call is TRBV4-1, the J call TRBJ2-1; 16 bases map to TRBD2. The germline V gene encodes CDR1 MGHRA and CDR2 YSYEKL. V was pared by 4 bases and J by 6 bases, with 15 bases of the junction left unmatched. The CDR3 length is 20 residues. CDR3 sequence reads: CASSRGRLGLAGGPGNEQFF. DNA of the CDR3: TGCGCCAGCAGCCGGGGACGTTTGGGACTAGCGGGAGGGCCGGGCAATGAGCAGTTCTTC.